Listed below are T cell receptor beta chains from one sample, sequenced in a study of long-term antiretroviral therapy in people with HIV. TCRdb keeps only in-frame clones here, not all; method: immunoSEQ multiplex PCR. The sample has about 6,700 clones; roughly 70% are singletons. The sequencing here drew on unsorted PBMCs, taken 0.1 years before starting antiretroviral therapy. These receptors came from a man younger than 30 with HIV. Each CDR3 is given with its conserved first and last residue. The D gene is left open where the match is weak.

j_call v_call d_call cdr3_nt cdr3_aa
TRBJ2-1 TRBV6-1 - TGTGCCTCATGTACCGGCTCACCGAATGAGCAGTTCTTC CASCTGSPNEQFF
TRBJ1-4 TRBV5-1 TRBD1 TGCGCCAGCAACCTCCTTCCGGGACAGGGTATGGAAAAACTGTTTTTT CASNLLPGQGMEKLFF
TRBJ2-3 TRBV9 - TGTGCCAGCAGCGTAGCCCCGAGTGTCACAGATACGCAGTATTTT CASSVAPSVTDTQYF
TRBJ1-5 TRBV19 - TGTGCCAGTAGTATTACAGAAGCAGGCGCCCTAAGGCAGCCCCAGCATTTT CASSITEAGALRQPQHF
TRBJ2-1 TRBV7-3 TRBD2 TGTGCCAGCAGCTTCTCCGGGGGGTCCAATGAGCAGTTCTTC CASSFSGGSNEQFF
TRBJ1-6 TRBV21-1 - TGTGCCAGCAGGAAAGAGAGGAAAAGGACAGAGTATAATTCACCCCTCCACTTT CASRKERKRTEYNSPLHF
TRBJ1-1 TRBV27 - TGTGCCAGCAGTTCCTACAGAGAAAACTTGAACACTGAAGCTTTCTTT CASSSYRENLNTEAFF
TRBJ2-2 TRBV18 - TGTGCCAGCCAGACCGAAAACACCGGGGAGCTGTTTTTT CASQTENTGELFF
TRBJ2-3 TRBV7-2 - TGTGCCAGCAGCACCACGAGCGCCTCGGGCCGCACAGATACGCAGTATTTT CASSTTSASGRTDTQYF
TRBJ1-1 TRBV19 - TGTGCCAGTGGAGGGCTGGGGAACACTGAAGCTTTCTTT CASGGLGNTEAFF
TRBJ1-5 TRBV6-6 TRBD1 TGTGCCAGCAGATACCAGGGGGGTGGGCCCCAGCATTTT CASRYQGGGPQHF
TRBJ1-5 TRBV15 TRBD1 TGTGCCACCAGCAGAGATGAGGGGGCGAGGCCCCAGCATTTT CATSRDEGARPQHF